This entry describes one T cell receptor beta chain. Its antigen is undetermined. Participating donors were healthy, HIV-negative adults free of recent acute infections or vaccinations. The sample comes from a study of shared clonotypes between healthy human individuals. The study, taken as a whole, reports: Sorted-subset samples were not fully sequenced, rarefaction indicated. Relative to clonotypes present in all four donors, those not shared had lower generation probabilities. The small donor group covered limited genetic and exposure diversity.

TCRdb's table, derived via immunoSEQ multiplex PCR, lists solely in-frame clones and lacks some. The sample holds millions of clones, approximately 90% seen once. CDR3 size: 15 residues. The germline V gene encodes CDR1 SNHLY and CDR2 FYNNEI. Unmatched junction bases numbered 7, after V lost 6 bases and J lost 5 bases. This sequence was found in a young man in good health. The sequenced sample was naive CD4+ T cells sorted from blood. As for subset: CD45RA+ positively selected. J is TRBJ1-6 and V is TRBV2; 7 bases align to TRBD1. DNA for the CDR3: TGTGCCAGCAGCGGCCAGGGGGGGAATAATTCACCCCTCCACTTT. It yields the protein CASSGQGGNNSPLHF.